This T cell receptor (beta chain) is from a study of response to subunit inactivated influenza vaccine. TCRdb reanalysed the RT-PCR reads using MiXCR and keeps one entry per CDR3 protein. The sample lists 500,000 to 600,000 distinct CDR3 sequences, around 15% occurring once. V was cut by 9 bases and J by 0 bases, with 11 bases left in between. Germline assignment: CDR1 MDHEN and CDR2 SYDVKM. The CDR3 has 13 residues. Comments on this clonotype: No antigen is known for it.

Study results and caveats: There was a suggestion from the authors that each seasonal influenza vaccination recruits few new T cells.

The sequenced sample was PBMCs from blood, obtained roughly 13 days after vaccination. The receptor comes from a man between 45 and 60 years old who received an inactivated influenza vaccine. The chain combines TRBV28 with TRBJ1-1; the D is unclear. CDR3 in DNA: TGTGCCAGTGAATCCAGGATGAACACTGAAGCTTTCTTT. The encoded protein is CASESRMNTEAFF.